One sample yielded the 17 T cell receptor beta chains listed below, sequenced in a study of T-cell reconstitution after alpha-beta-depleted transplantation in children. For TCRbeta, the library was prepared with unique molecular identifiers. Each CDR3 protein is one row after TCRdb ran MiXCR on the PCR reads. The data hold about 110,000 distinct CDR3 sequences, with about 6% observed a single time. The sample consisted of PBMCs, mostly from graft donor cells, taken 360 days after TCRalphabeta/CD19-depleted stem cell transplant. The receptors stem from a male patient aged 2-15 years who had a stem cell transplant for acute lymphoblastic leukemia, so the T cells may come from the graft donor.

Remarks on this clonotype: This likely comes from a read error, as the CDR3 has no conserved phenylalanine or tryptophan at its end. This sequence joins TRBV27 and TRBJ2-2; D remains unclear. Germline CDR1 reads MNHEY; CDR2 reads SMNVEV (reference sequence). Trimming took off 0 bases at V and 1 base at J, with 3 bases between the two ends. The CDR3 sequence is 14 residues long. The CDR3 is CASSLSRNTGELFS. CDR3 coding DNA: TGTGCCAGCAGTTTATCGCGGAACACCGGGGAGCTGTTTTCT.

This chain connects TRBV28 to TRBJ1-3; a possible D gene is TRBD1 (6 bases). Germline V CDR1 and CDR2: MDHEN, SYDVKM. Trimming cost V 3 bases and J 11 bases, with 17 bases left between them. CDR3 length equals 14 residues. CDR3 residues: CASSFPGTRVPIYF. The CDR3 DNA reads TGTGCCAGCAGTTTCCCCGGGACAAGAGTTCCCATATATTTT.

This clonotype appeared a few times. V usage is TRBV7-9 and J usage is TRBJ2-3, with D unclear. This CDR3 contains 15 residues. The germline gives CDR1 SEHNR, CDR2 FQNEAQ (reference sequence). Trimming removed 5 bases at V and 0 bases at J, with 12 bases between. CDR3 nucleotides: TGTGCCAGCAGCCAAGGCCGTGCTAGCACAGATACGCAGTATTTT. It codes for CASSQGRASTDTQYF.

This chain connects TRBV11-2 to TRBJ2-1, with TRBD2 identical over 11 bases. The CDR3 extends over 16 amino acids. Germline lookup yields CDR1 SGHAT and CDR2 FQNNGV. V shed 2 bases and J 4 bases; nucleotides not matched to a gene: 4. CDR3 protein: CASSLNLAGGYNEQFF. CDR3 DNA: TGTGCCAGCAGCTTAAACTTAGCGGGGGGGTACAATGAGCAGTTCTTC.

V is TRBV20-1 and J is TRBJ2-1, with D possibly TRBD1 on 5 matching bases. CDR1 is DFQATT, CDR2 SNEGSKA, per germline (reference sequence). Trimming removed 0 bases from V and 6 bases from J, with 21 bases in between. This CDR3 has 17 residues. CDR3 residues: CSARDHVTPRVGNEQFF. In DNA form, the CDR3 reads TGCAGTGCTAGAGATCACGTTACCCCCAGGGTTGGCAATGAGCAGTTCTTC.

The genes are TRBV28 and TRBJ2-4, with D uncertain. The CDR3 spans 16 residues. CDR1 MDHEN and CDR2 SYDVKM come from the germline V gene. V was pared by 5 bases and J by 0 bases, with 14 bases between. The CDR3 protein is CASSPPFGRAKNIQYF. In DNA form, the CDR3 reads TGTGCCAGCAGTCCTCCGTTCGGAAGAGCCAAAAACATTCAGTACTTC.

The chain recombines TRBV6-2 or TRBV6-3 with TRBJ2-7; D not resolved. V lost 5 bases and J 3 bases, leaving 5 bases between the germline ends. The length of the CDR3 is 11 residues. The germline V gene encodes CDR1 MNHEY and CDR2 SVGEGT. CDR3 coding DNA: TGTGCCAGCAGTCACCGCTACGAGCAGTACTTC. This sequence encodes CASSHRYEQYF.

In this sample, this clonotype turned up many times. The chain combines TRBV6-1 with TRBJ1-1; a possible D gene is TRBD1 (5 bases). In germline, CDR1 is MNHNS, CDR2 SASEGT. This CDR3 is built from 15 residues. V lost 4 bases to trimming and J lost 0 bases, with 12 bases between them. CDR3 in amino acids: CASSGRRGVNTEAFF. CDR3 in DNA: TGTGCCAGCAGTGGGAGGAGGGGAGTGAACACTGAAGCTTTCTTT.

This clonotype was seen at least ten times. The chain carries TRBV30 and TRBJ2-7; D is unresolved. The V gene's germline CDR1 is GTSNPN and CDR2 SVGIG (reference sequence). CDR3 length: 13 residues. Between the trimmed V and J ends, which lost 6 bases and 4 bases, there was a span of 16 bases. The CDR3 DNA reads TGTGCCTGCATGGCCTCAAAGGGTTACGAGCAGTACTTC. This gives the protein CACMASKGYEQYF.

The chain employs TRBV28 and TRBJ1-5, with 7 nucleotides matching TRBD1. In germline, CDR1 is MDHEN, CDR2 SYDVKM. The CDR3 length is 14 residues. V was clipped by 5 bases and J by 4 bases; unmatched bases: 5. CDR3 in DNA: TGTGCCAGCAGTCGACAGGGCTGGAATCAGCCCCAGCATTTT. Encoded protein: CASSRQGWNQPQHF. The entire variable domain, with the rest obtained from reference TRBV28 and TRBJ1-5, is as follows: DVKVTQSSRYLVKRTGEKVFLECVQDMDHENMFWYRQDPGLGLRLIYFSYDVKMKEKGDIPEGYSVSREKKERFSLILESASTNQTSMYLCASSRQGWNQPQHFGDGTRLSIL.

This clonotype was observed at least ten times. One end of the junction fails to match germline, which may point to a read error. The CDR3 bases are TGTGCCACGAGTGGGGACCATTCCTCCTACAATGAGCAGTTCTTC. Translation: CATSGDHSSYNEQFF. The chain links TRBV24-1 to TRBJ2-1; the D gene could be TRBD1 or TRBD2 (5 bases each). Germline CDR1 KGHDR, CDR2 SFDVKD. The CDR3 totals 15 residues.

This clonotype was seen at least ten times. The V call is TRBV7-7, the J call TRBJ2-2, with D perhaps matching TRBD1 (5 bases). The CDR3 totals 15 residues. V was clipped by 5 bases and J by 3 bases, with 13 bases between them. Germline CDR1 SSHAT, CDR2 FNYEAQ (reference sequence). CDR3 DNA sequence: TGTGCCAGCAGCCCTCAGGGTTCTTACACCGGGGAGCTGTTTTTT. Protein sequence: CASSPQGSYTGELFF.

This clonotype was observed at least ten times. The J gene is TRBJ1-6, the V gene TRBV20-1; 7 nucleotides agree with TRBD1. V dropped 1 base and J dropped 4; count of bases not matched to a gene: 1. The CDR3 is 14 residues long. Germline CDR1 and CDR2: DFQATT and SNEGSKA (reference sequence). CDR3 in amino acids: CSARAGQYNSPLHF. In nucleotides, the CDR3 is TGCAGTGCTAGAGCGGGACAGTATAATTCACCCCTCCACTTT.

The chain employs TRBV3-1 and TRBJ2-3; a possible D gene is TRBD1 (5 bases). The CDR3 runs to 16 residues. The V end lost 4 bases, the J end lost 1 base, and 15 bases lay between the germline ends. Germline values: CDR1 LGHDT, CDR2 YNNKEL (reference sequence). The CDR3 sequence: CASSRNRQSRTDTQYF. The CDR3 nucleotides are TGTGCCAGCAGCCGAAACCGACAGTCTCGCACAGATACGCAGTATTTT.

This clonotype was picked up a small number of times. The chain recombines TRBV27 with TRBJ2-7; no clear D gene. Trimming took 5 bases from V and 6 from J, leaving 14 bases between them. This CDR3 region has 13 residues. Germline assignment: CDR1 MNHEY and CDR2 SMNVEV (reference sequence). The CDR3, as DNA: TGTGCCAGCAGTACCGACCCAGTTGGCGAGCAGTACTTC. As protein: CASSTDPVGEQYF.

This clonotype turned up a few times. This rearrangement joins TRBV27 to TRBJ2-7, with 10 bases that match TRBD2. V was clipped by 4 bases and J by 2 bases; unmatched bases: 5. From germline, CDR1 is MNHEY and CDR2 SMNVEV (reference sequence). The CDR3 spans 15 residues. The CDR3 sequence: CASSSGLAVPYEQYF. DNA of the CDR3: TGTGCCAGCAGTTCCGGACTAGCGGTCCCCTACGAGCAGTACTTC.

V gene TRBV11-2 combines with J gene TRBJ2-5, with TRBD2 as a possible D gene (6 bases). The germline V and J ends were trimmed by 6 bases and 3 bases, with 14 bases remaining between them. Germline CDR1 SGHAT, CDR2 FQNNGV. This CDR3 has 14 residues. This CDR3 is CASRSGLGKETQYF. In nucleotides, the CDR3 is TGTGCCAGCAGATCGGGACTGGGGAAAGAGACCCAGTACTTC.